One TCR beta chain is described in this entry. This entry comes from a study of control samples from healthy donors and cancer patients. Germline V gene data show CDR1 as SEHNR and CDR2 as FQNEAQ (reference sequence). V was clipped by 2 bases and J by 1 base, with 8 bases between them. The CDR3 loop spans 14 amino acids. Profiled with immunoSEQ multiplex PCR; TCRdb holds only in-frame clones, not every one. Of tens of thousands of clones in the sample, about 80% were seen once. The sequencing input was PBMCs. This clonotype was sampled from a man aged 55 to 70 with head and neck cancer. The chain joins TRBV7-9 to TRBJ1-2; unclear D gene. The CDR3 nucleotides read TGTGCCAGCAGCTTAACCGGTATTAACTATGGCTACACCTTC. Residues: CASSLTGINYGYTF. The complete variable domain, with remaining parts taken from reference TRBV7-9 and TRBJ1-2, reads DTGVSQNPRHKITKRGQNVTFRCDPISEHNRLYWYRQTLGQGPEFLTYFQNEAQLEKSRLLSDRFSAERPKGSFSTLEIQRTEQGDSAMYLCASSLTGINYGYTFGSGTRLTVV.